The rows below give T cell receptor beta chains drawn from one sample of a study of T cell clones after liver transplantation. The repertoire was sequenced with immunoSEQ multiplex PCR; TCRdb's copy has only in-frame clones and lacks some. The sample includes about 78,000 clones, over 70% of them seen just once. The sample here was CD4+ T cells from blood, taken before liver transplant. The receptors were sampled from a human donor who received a liver transplant. Both conserved end residues are part of each CDR3. Each record gives: J gene, clone size, CDR3 length, V gene, D gene, CDR3 protein, CDR3 DNA. D genes are given only for firm matches. A row's size may be missing; if present it is once, few, many or a size class.

TRBJ1-1 | NA | 17 | TRBV5-4 | NA | CASSLGGAVGAATEAFF | TGTGCCAGCAGCTTGGGGGGGGCAGTGGGTGCGGCCACTGAAGCTTTCTTT
TRBJ1-5 | NA | 19 | TRBV7-9 | NA | CASSYHWRVTNNSNQPQHF | TGTGCCAGCAGTTATCACTGGAGAGTAACGAATAATAGCAATCAGCCCCAGCATTTT
TRBJ1-1 | NA | 14 | TRBV6-5 | TRBD1 | CASSTWTGHTEAFF | TGTGCCAGCAGTACTTGGACAGGCCACACTGAAGCTTTCTTT
TRBJ2-3 | NA | 17 | TRBV11-2 | TRBD1 | CASSSRQGSSYTDTQYF | TGTGCCAGCAGCTCCAGACAGGGGTCCTCTTACACAGATACGCAGTATTTT
TRBJ1-2 | NA | 16 | TRBV28 | TRBD1 | CASSSNRGQGELGYTF | TGTGCCAGCAGTTCTAACCGGGGACAGGGGGAATTGGGCTACACCTTC
TRBJ1-1 | NA | 14 | TRBV18 | NA | CASSIQGWGTEAFF | TGTGCCAGCTCAATCCAGGGTTGGGGCACTGAAGCTTTCTTT
TRBJ1-2 | NA | 12 | TRBV28 | NA | CAILKSRAGYTF | TGTGCCATCCTAAAAAGTAGGGCTGGCTACACCTTC
TRBJ1-5 | NA | 15 | TRBV6-1 | NA | CASSDAWTGNQPQHF | TGTGCCAGCAGTGATGCATGGACCGGCAATCAGCCCCAGCATTTT
TRBJ2-5 | once | 13 | TRBV5-4 | NA | CASSPESKETQYF | TGTGCCAGCAGCCCTGAATCAAAAGAGACCCAGTACTTC
TRBJ1-1 | NA | 16 | TRBV27 | NA | CASSLYMGSLNTEAFF | TGTGCCAGCAGTTTATACATGGGGAGTTTGAACACTGAAGCTTTCTTT
TRBJ2-3 | few | 16 | TRBV7-8 | TRBD2 | CASSSRRELPRDTQYF | TGTGCCAGTTCGAGTCGGCGGGAGCTTCCCAGGGATACGCAGTATTTT
TRBJ2-7 | NA | 15 | TRBV28 | TRBD1 | CASRLRQGRNYEQYF | TGTGCCAGCAGACTCCGACAGGGTCGAAACTACGAGCAGTACTTC
TRBJ1-1 | NA | 13 | TRBV5-1 | NA | CASSFLRNTEAFF | TGCGCCAGCAGCTTTCTAAGGAACACTGAAGCTTTCTTT
TRBJ1-5 | NA | 17 | TRBV19 | NA | CASSPLNPGNSNQPQHF | TGTGCCAGTAGTCCCCTTAATCCAGGGAATAGCAATCAGCCCCAGCATTTT
TRBJ1-5 | NA | 13 | TRBV30 | NA | CAFSGDGNQPQHF | TGTGCCTTTTCCGGGGATGGCAATCAGCCCCAGCATTTT
TRBJ2-1 | few | 15 | TRBV11-1 | NA | CASSLKAKGDNEQFF | TGTGCCAGCAGCTTAAAAGCGAAGGGAGACAATGAGCAGTTCTTC
TRBJ2-2 | NA | 14 | TRBV7-3 | TRBD1 | CASSFGQGTGELFF | TGTGCCAGCAGCTTCGGACAGGGCACCGGGGAGCTGTTTTTT
TRBJ2-2 | NA | 15 | TRBV7-9 | NA | CASSLVGAVTGELFF | TGTGCCAGCAGCTTAGTAGGGGCAGTCACCGGGGAGCTGTTTTTT
TRBJ2-5 | NA | 14 | TRBV5-4 | TRBD2 | CASSRGLAEETQYF | TGTGCCAGCAGCCGGGGACTAGCGGAAGAGACCCAGTACTTC
TRBJ1-4 | NA | 13 | TRBV2 | NA | CASIRERGAKLFF | TGTGCCAGCATTCGGGAGCGAGGGGCGAAACTGTTTTTT
TRBJ2-3 | NA | 15 | TRBV5-1 | TRBD1 | CASSASGTVTDTQYF | TGCGCCAGCAGCGCATCCGGGACAGTGACAGATACGCAGTATTTT
TRBJ2-5 | NA | 14 | TRBV4-3 | NA | CTSSQDRGGETQYF | TGCACCAGCAGCCAAGATCGAGGAGGCGAGACCCAGTACTTC
TRBJ2-7 | NA | 13 | TRBV14 | NA | CASSQELGYEQYF | TGTGCCAGCAGCCAGGAACTGGGCTACGAGCAGTACTTC
TRBJ1-2 | NA | 16 | TRBV5-1 | NA | CASSPGSTQRHYGYTF | TGCGCCAGCAGCCCTGGCAGCACCCAGAGGCACTATGGCTACACCTTC
TRBJ2-1 | NA | 15 | TRBV4-1 | TRBD2 | CASSQPLAGHNEQFF | TGCGCCAGCAGCCAACCCCTAGCGGGCCACAATGAGCAGTTCTTC
TRBJ1-4 | NA | 15 | TRBV9 | TRBD1 | CASSPRTGADEKLFF | TGTGCCAGCAGCCCAAGGACAGGGGCGGATGAAAAACTGTTTTTT
TRBJ1-4 | NA | 11 | TRBV28 | NA | CASNTREKLFF | TGTGCCAGCAATACTCGTGAAAAACTGTTTTTT
TRBJ1-2 | NA | 14 | TRBV28 | NA | CASRSTGANYGYTF | TGTGCCAGCAGATCGACAGGCGCCAACTATGGCTACACCTTC
TRBJ1-2 | NA | 17 | TRBV19 | NA | CASSKGRDRLSNYGYTF | TGTGCCAGTAGTAAGGGCCGGGACCGACTTTCTAACTATGGCTACACCTTC
TRBJ1-1 | NA | 14 | TRBV5-1 | NA | CASSLTRGNTEAFF | TGCGCCAGCAGCCTGACCCGGGGAAACACTGAAGCTTTCTTT
TRBJ1-2 | NA | 19 | TRBV15 | NA | CATSRLIGGQHDGSYGYTF | TGTGCCACCAGCAGACTCATCGGCGGACAACACGACGGAAGCTATGGCTACACCTTC
TRBJ2-7 | NA | 14 | TRBV11-2 | NA | CASSSWTASYEQYF | TGTGCCAGCAGCTCCTGGACTGCTTCCTACGAGCAGTACTTC
TRBJ2-1 | NA | 14 | TRBV29-1 | NA | CSVTASGPYNEQFF | TGCAGCGTAACCGCCTCGGGACCCTACAATGAGCAGTTCTTC
TRBJ1-2 | many | 14 | TRBV28 | TRBD1 | CASSQDRGGYGYTF | TGTGCCAGCAGTCAAGACAGGGGAGGCTATGGCTACACCTTC
TRBJ1-1 | few | 14 | TRBV6-1 | NA | CASISGTYVTEAFF | TGTGCCAGCATCTCCGGGACCTATGTCACTGAAGCTTTCTTT
TRBJ1-2 | NA | 13 | TRBV29-1 | TRBD1 | CSVGTGFNYGYTF | TGCAGCGTCGGGACAGGGTTTAACTATGGCTACACCTTC
TRBJ1-1 | NA | 13 | TRBV5-1 | NA | CASSLRWDTEAFF | TGCGCCAGCAGCTTGCGGTGGGACACTGAAGCTTTCTTT
TRBJ2-3 | NA | 14 | TRBV2 | TRBD1 | CASRDRGRPDTQYF | TGTGCCAGCAGAGACAGGGGGCGGCCAGATACGCAGTATTTT
TRBJ2-2 | NA | 14 | TRBV28 | NA | CASSPGQNTGELFF | TGTGCCAGCAGTCCGGGACAGAACACCGGGGAGCTGTTTTTT
TRBJ2-1 | NA | 19 | TRBV28 | TRBD2 | CASSLSRGGSGSAYNEQFF | TGTGCCAGCAGTTTATCAAGGGGGGGTAGCGGGAGCGCCTACAATGAGCAGTTCTTC
TRBJ1-4 | NA | 14 | TRBV19 | TRBD1 | CASSVTGATEKLFF | TGTGCCAGTAGTGTGACAGGGGCGACTGAAAAACTGTTTTTT
TRBJ2-5 | NA | 15 | TRBV29-1 | TRBD2 | CSVEGASGVGGTQYF | TGCAGCGTTGAAGGAGCTAGCGGGGTCGGCGGGACCCAGTACTTC
TRBJ1-1 | NA | 16 | TRBV19 | NA | CASSTGPPPMNTEAFF | TGTGCCAGTAGTACGGGGCCGCCCCCCATGAACACTGAAGCTTTCTTT
TRBJ2-2 | once | 15 | TRBV5-1 | TRBD2 | CASRAGGPTTGELFF | TGCGCCAGCCGAGCGGGAGGGCCGACCACCGGGGAGCTGTTTTTT
TRBJ2-5 | NA | 16 | TRBV19 | NA | CASSMLGLSKGETQYF | TGTGCCAGTAGTATGTTGGGACTCTCAAAGGGAGAGACCCAGTACTTC
TRBJ1-3 | NA | 16 | TRBV4-1 | NA | CASSQDDWVAGNTIYF | TGCGCCAGCAGCCAAGATGACTGGGTAGCTGGAAACACCATATATTTT
TRBJ2-1 | NA | 15 | TRBV5-1 | NA | CASSLRLSSYNEQFF | TGCGCCAGCAGCTTGCGTCTGAGCTCCTACAATGAGCAGTTCTTC
TRBJ2-5 | NA | 15 | TRBV7-3 | NA | CASSLIPGPQETQYF | TGTGCCAGCAGCTTAATTCCAGGGCCCCAAGAGACCCAGTACTTC